Listed here are 7 T cell receptor beta chains from one sample, sequenced in a study of blood T cell repertoires in COVID-19. The data were produced by immunoSEQ multiplex PCR, yet TCRdb's version contains in-frame clones alone and is incomplete. The sample lists about 480,000 clones; 85% to 90% were seen once. Sequencing was done on a sample of PBMCs or T cells enriched from blood (not recorded which). The origin of the receptors is a woman between 40 and 50 years old who had recovered from COVID-19.

The chain carries TRBV11-3 and TRBJ2-1, with a tentative D call TRBD2 (6 bases). CDR3 length: 15 amino acids. V was shortened by 1 base and J by 5 bases, with 12 bases between the two germline ends. Germline V gene sequence: CDR1 SGHNT, CDR2 YENEEA. The CDR3, as DNA: TGTGCCAGCAGCTTAGTACCGGGAGTAAACAATGAGCAGTTCTTC. The encoded protein is CASSLVPGVNNEQFF.

This rearrangement joins TRBV2 to TRBJ1-5; a weak D match, TRBD1 (6 bases). Trimming removed 5 bases from V and 5 bases from J, with 10 bases in between. The CDR3 covers 13 residues. Germline V gives CDR1 SNHLY, CDR2 FYNNEI. The CDR3 DNA reads TGTGCCAGCAGTACAGGGTTGGATCAGCCCCAGCATTTT. It translates to CASSTGLDQPQHF. The full variable domain, in which reference TRBV2 and TRBJ1-5 provide the parts outside the CDR3, is EPEVTQTPSHQVTQMGQEVILRCVPISNHLYFYWYRQILGQKVEFLVSFYNNEISEKSEIFDDQFSVERPDGSNFTLKIRSTKLEDSAMYFCASSTGLDQPQHFGDGTRLSIL.

The rearrangement uses TRBV4-3 and TRBJ1-3; 8 nucleotides align to TRBD1. Per the germline V gene, CDR1 is LGHNA and CDR2 is YSLEER. The CDR3 runs to 15 residues. J was trimmed by 4 bases and V by 0 bases; bases with no gene match: 2. The CDR3 DNA reads TGCGCCAGCAGCCAAGAGACAGGGGTGGGAAACACCATATATTTT. It yields the protein CASSQETGVGNTIYF.

This chain uses TRBV6-5 with TRBJ2-2; D ambiguous. The CDR3 has 13 amino acids. Germline values: CDR1 MNHEY, CDR2 SVGAGI. Trimming stripped 5 bases from V and 5 bases from J, with 9 bases between. The CDR3 loop is CASSRTATGELFF. CDR3 sequence (DNA): TGTGCCAGCAGTCGAACAGCTACCGGGGAGCTGTTTTTT.

The chain joins TRBV13 to TRBJ2-5, with 8 bases matching TRBD2. V lost 1 base, J lost 0 bases, and 7 bases stayed unmatched. Germline CDR1 is PRHDT and CDR2 is FYEKMQ (reference sequence). The length of the CDR3 is 17 residues. This chain's CDR3 is CASSLARAGENQETQYF. The CDR3 DNA reads as TGTGCCAGCAGCTTAGCACGAGCGGGGGAAAACCAAGAGACCCAGTACTTC.

V usage is TRBV19 and J usage is TRBJ1-1; tentative D call: TRBD1 (5 bases). With 6 bases removed from V and 9 bases from J, the gap between germline ends came to 11 bases. The CDR3 is 11 amino acids. CDR1 LNHDA and CDR2 SQIVND come from the germline V gene (reference sequence). CDR3 amino acids: CASRGEKQAFF. For the CDR3, the DNA is TGTGCCAGTAGAGGGGAAAAACAAGCTTTCTTT. Full variable domain (missing parts from reference TRBV19 and TRBJ1-1): DGGITQSPKYLFRKEGQNVTLSCEQNLNHDAMYWYRQDPGQGLRLIYYSQIVNDFQKGDIAEGYSVSREKKESFPLTVTSAQKNPTAFYLCASRGEKQAFFGQGTRLTVV.

This rearrangement joins TRBV11-3 to TRBJ1-1; D is unclear. Germline assignment: CDR1 SGHNT and CDR2 YENEEA. This CDR3 has 14 residues. V lost 1 base and J 0 bases, leaving 6 bases between the germline ends. CDR3 sequence: CASSLGLMNTEAFF. The CDR3 DNA sequence: TGTGCCAGCAGCTTAGGACTTATGAACACTGAAGCTTTCTTT.